A single sample gave rise to the 6 T cell receptor beta chains below, sequenced in a study of blood T cell repertoires in COVID-19. This table comes from immunoSEQ multiplex PCR, and its TCRdb copy is limited to in-frame clones, with some not included. The sample holds around 80,000 clones, about 83% seen once. Material for sequencing was peripheral blood. These receptors were taken from a woman of 80 years or more with acute or convalescent COVID-19.

This rearrangement joins TRBV5-6 to TRBJ1-2; D call uncertain. V was cut by 0 bases and J by 1 base, with 7 bases left in between. The germline CDR1 and CDR2 sequences are SGHDT and YYEEEE. The CDR3 sequence is 14 residues long. CDR3 amino acids: CASSLEPGNYGYTF. CDR3 sequence (DNA): TGTGCCAGCAGCTTGGAGCCCGGTAACTATGGCTACACCTTC.

V and J are TRBV19 and TRBJ2-2; 13 bases agree with TRBD2. J gave up 7 bases and V 9 bases, and 8 bases lay outside the gene matches. Germline values: CDR1 LNHDA, CDR2 SQIVND (reference sequence). This CDR3 is 15 amino acids long. CDR3 nucleotides: TGTGCCAGCCAAACTAGCGGGAGGGCCGACGGGGAGCTGTTTTTT. Its translation: CASQTSGRADGELFF.

The chain combines TRBV5-1 with TRBJ2-7, with a tentative D call TRBD1 (5 bases). Gene TRBJ2-5 matches the end of the DNA better, so the J call may be wrong. Germline V gene data show CDR1 as SGHRS and CDR2 as YFSETQ. CDR3 length equals 15 residues. CDR3 protein: CASSLVGRVEETQYF. As DNA, the CDR3 is TGCGCCAGCAGCTTGGTGGGCAGGGTGGAAGAGACCCAGTACTTC.

V gene TRBV19 combines with J gene TRBJ2-5; the match to TRBD1 covers 7 bases. Germline V CDR1 and CDR2: LNHDA, SQIVND (reference sequence). Germline trimming cut 7 bases from V and 4 bases from J; bases unmatched to any gene: 6. The CDR3 covers 13 residues. CDR3 sequence (DNA): TGTGCCAGTACCACGACAGGGTTAGAGACCCAGTACTTC. Translation: CASTTTGLETQYF.

The V call is TRBV6-5, the J call TRBJ2-2, with D perhaps matching TRBD1 (6 bases). This CDR3 comprises 14 residues. Between the trimmed V and J ends, which lost 8 bases and 5 bases, there was a span of 15 bases. Germline V gene lookup returns CDR1 MNHEY and CDR2 SVGAGI. In DNA, the CDR3 is TGTGCCAGCGCACAGGGCCCGGAGACCGGGGAGCTGTTTTTT. Its protein is CASAQGPETGELFF.

This clone has just a few counts. This sequence joins TRBV30 and TRBJ1-4; TRBD1 aligns across 7 bases. V shed 4 bases and J 5 bases; nucleotides not matched to a gene: 7. The length of the CDR3 is 14 residues. Germline CDR1 GTSNPN, CDR2 SVGIG (reference sequence). This CDR3 is CAWNTGVGNEKLFF. DNA of the CDR3: TGTGCCTGGAACACAGGGGTGGGGAATGAAAAACTGTTTTTT.